The present entry profiles one TCR beta chain with its context. Antigen: not known. This sample is part of a study of shared clonotypes between healthy human individuals. Study-wide results and caveats: In general, naive subsets displayed greater estimated richness than memory subsets did. In having few donors, the study represented limited genetic and exposure-history diversity.

V shed 1 base and J 6 bases; nucleotides not matched to a gene: 6. This CDR3 has 15 residues. Germline CDR1 SEHNR, CDR2 FQNEAQ (reference sequence). In the naive CD8 group, cells lacked CD45RO and were positively selected for CCR7, so terminally differentiated effector memory CD45RA+ cells were left out. Sorted subsets were amplified in replicate PCRs using around 200 ng DNA, 30,000 to 35,000 T cell genomes. Produced via immunoSEQ multiplex PCR; TCRdb's table is partial and in-frame only. In the table there are 2 million to 2.5 million clones, about 92% of which are singletons. This clonotype was sampled from a man between 18 and 35 years old in good health. Some clones in this sample may be carry-over from other donors' samples. This chain joins TRBV7-9 and TRBJ2-1; 7 bases line up with TRBD1. Sequencing was performed on naive CD8+ T cells from PBMCs. The CDR3 sequence is CASSLVGTVGNEQFF. The CDR3 nucleotides read TGTGCCAGCAGCTTAGTAGGGACAGTGGGCAATGAGCAGTTCTTC.